This T cell receptor beta chain was recorded in a study of blood T cell repertoires in COVID-19. The study recruited people aged roughly 18 to 95 years across more than 20 US areas. Clones were read by immunoSEQ multiplex PCR, and TCRdb kept only the in-frame ones, dropping some. The sample carries about 430,000 clones, about 88% recorded once. Germline values: CDR1 MDHEN, CDR2 SYDVKM. The CDR3 spans 16 residues. Trimming pared 2 bases from V and 0 bases from J, leaving 11 bases between. Specimen: PBMCs or T cells enriched from blood (not recorded which). The chain couples TRBV28 to TRBJ1-3; D is ambiguous. This receptor was obtained from a woman younger than 35 who had been exposed to COVID-19. CDR3 nucleotides: TGTGCCAGCAGTTTAAGACAAGGAGGCTCTGGAAACACCATATATTTT. Translation gives CASSLRQGGSGNTIYF.